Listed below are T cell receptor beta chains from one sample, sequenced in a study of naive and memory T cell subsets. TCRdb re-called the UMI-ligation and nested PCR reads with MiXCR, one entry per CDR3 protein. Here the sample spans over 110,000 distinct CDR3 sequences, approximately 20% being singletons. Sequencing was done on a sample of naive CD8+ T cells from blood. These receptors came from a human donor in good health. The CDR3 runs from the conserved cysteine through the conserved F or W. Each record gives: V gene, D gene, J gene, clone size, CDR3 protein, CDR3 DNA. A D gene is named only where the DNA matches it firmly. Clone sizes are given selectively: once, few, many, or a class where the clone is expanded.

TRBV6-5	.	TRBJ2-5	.	CASSYSGRLQETQYF	TGTGCCAGCAGTTACTCGGGCAGACTACAAGAGACCCAGTACTTC
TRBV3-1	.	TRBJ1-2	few	CASSPTGTANYGYTF	TGTGCCAGCAGCCCAACCGGGACTGCAAACTATGGCTACACCTTC
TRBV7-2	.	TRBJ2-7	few	CASSYGFSYEQYF	TGTGCCAGCAGCTATGGGTTCTCCTACGAGCAGTACTTC
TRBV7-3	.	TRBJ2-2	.	CASTLGGPGELFF	TGTGCCAGCACCCTCGGGGGGCCTGGGGAGCTGTTTTTT
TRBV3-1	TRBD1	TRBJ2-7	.	CASSYGQGFSYEQYF	TGTGCCAGCAGCTATGGACAGGGGTTTTCCTACGAGCAGTACTTC
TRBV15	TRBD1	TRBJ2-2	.	CATSSRTGPTGELFF	TGTGCCACCAGCTCCCGGACAGGGCCAACCGGGGAGCTGTTTTTT
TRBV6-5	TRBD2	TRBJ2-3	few	CASSGLAGGYTDTQYF	TGTGCCAGCAGCGGACTAGCGGGAGGATACACAGATACGCAGTATTTT
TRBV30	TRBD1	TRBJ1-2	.	CAWSPTGEAGYTF	TGTGCCTGGAGCCCCACAGGGGAGGCTGGCTACACCTTC
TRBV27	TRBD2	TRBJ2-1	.	CASSLSVSGSVNEQFF	TGTGCCAGCAGTTTATCGGTGAGCGGGAGTGTAAATGAGCAGTTCTTC
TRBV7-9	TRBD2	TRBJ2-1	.	CASSFIAGGRDEQFF	TGTGCCAGCAGCTTTATAGCGGGAGGGAGGGATGAGCAGTTCTTC
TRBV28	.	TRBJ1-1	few	CASSLSGEGAEAFF	TGTGCCAGCAGTTTATCCGGGGAAGGTGCTGAAGCTTTCTTT
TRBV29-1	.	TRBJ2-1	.	CSVTEVTYNEQFF	TGCAGCGTAACGGAGGTAACCTACAATGAGCAGTTCTTC
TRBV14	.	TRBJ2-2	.	CASSVNTGELFF	TGTGCCAGCAGCGTGAACACCGGGGAGCTGTTTTTT
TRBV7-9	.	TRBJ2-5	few	CASSLSIQETQYF	TGTGCCAGCAGCCTGTCCATCCAAGAGACCCAGTACTTC
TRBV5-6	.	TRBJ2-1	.	CASSSGNNEQFF	TGTGCCAGCAGCTCAGGAAACAATGAGCAGTTCTTC
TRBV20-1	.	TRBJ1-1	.	CSASPMGTEAFF	TGCAGTGCTAGTCCTATGGGCACTGAAGCTTTCTTT
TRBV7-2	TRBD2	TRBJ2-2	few	CASSLGTSWDTGELFF	TGTGCCAGCAGCTTAGGGACTAGCTGGGACACCGGGGAGCTGTTTTTT
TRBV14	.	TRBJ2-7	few	CASSQDIGAGRSEQYF	TGTGCCAGCAGCCAAGATATAGGGGCGGGAAGGTCCGAGCAGTACTTC
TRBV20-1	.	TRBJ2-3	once	CSARLFSRSGDTQYF	TGCAGTGCTAGGCTTTTTTCGCGTTCGGGGGATACGCAGTATTTT
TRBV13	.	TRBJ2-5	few	CASSLELATGKTQYF	TGTGCCAGCAGCTTAGAACTAGCTACGGGAAAGACCCAGTACTTC
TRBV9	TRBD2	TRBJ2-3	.	CASSVEGREGRTDTQYF	TGTGCCAGCAGCGTAGAAGGGCGGGAGGGCCGCACAGATACGCAGTATTTT
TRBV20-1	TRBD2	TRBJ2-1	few	CSARPGTSGSYNEQFF	TGCAGTGCTAGACCCGGGACTAGCGGGAGTTACAATGAGCAGTTCTTC
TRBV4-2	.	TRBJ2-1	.	CASSHPLPNEQFF	TGTGCCAGCAGCCACCCCCTGCCCAATGAGCAGTTCTTC
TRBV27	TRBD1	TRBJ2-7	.	CASSLFGTGALGYEQYF	TGTGCCAGCAGTTTATTCGGGACAGGGGCTCTGGGGTACGAGCAGTACTTC
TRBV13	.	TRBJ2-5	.	CASSLQPYQETQYF	TGTGCCAGCAGCTTACAACCCTACCAAGAGACCCAGTACTTC
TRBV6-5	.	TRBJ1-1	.	CASSWFDGPLSGAFF	TGTGCCAGCAGTTGGTTTGACGGGCCCTTATCGGGAGCTTTCTTT
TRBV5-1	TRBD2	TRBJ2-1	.	CASSLGTSSYNEQFF	TGCGCCAGCAGCTTGGGGACTAGCTCCTACAATGAGCAGTTCTTC
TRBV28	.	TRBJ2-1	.	CASSRSISSYNEQFF	TGTGCCAGCAGCCGCTCTATAAGCTCCTACAATGAGCAGTTCTTC
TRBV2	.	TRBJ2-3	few	CASRRGDTTDTQYF	TGTGCCAGCAGGAGGGGGGACACCACAGATACGCAGTATTTT
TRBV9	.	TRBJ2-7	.	CASSAGSSGYEQYF	TGTGCCAGCAGCGCCGGGTCCTCAGGGTACGAGCAGTACTTC
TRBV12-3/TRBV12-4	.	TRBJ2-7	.	CASSLSFSSYEQYF	TGTGCCAGCAGTTTGAGCTTCAGCTCCTACGAGCAGTACTTC
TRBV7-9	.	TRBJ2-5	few	CASSPPVTGTREETQYF	TGTGCCAGCAGCCCTCCGGTGACCGGGACTCGTGAAGAGACCCAGTACTTC
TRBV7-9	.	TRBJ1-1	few	CASLVLKNTEAFF	TGTGCCAGCTTAGTCCTAAAGAACACTGAAGCTTTCTTT
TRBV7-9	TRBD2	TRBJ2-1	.	CASSLEAGAEQFF	TGTGCCAGCAGCTTAGAAGCGGGAGCTGAGCAGTTCTTC
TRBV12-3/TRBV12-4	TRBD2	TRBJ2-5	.	CASSFVLAGGETQYF	TGTGCCAGCAGTTTTGTCCTAGCGGGAGGTGAGACCCAGTACTTC
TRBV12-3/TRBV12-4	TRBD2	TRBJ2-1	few	CASTTSGSLNEQFF	TGTGCCAGCACGACTAGCGGGAGTCTCAATGAGCAGTTCTTC
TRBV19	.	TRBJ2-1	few	CASSTGPPREQFF	TGTGCCAGTAGTACAGGGCCCCCAAGGGAGCAGTTCTTC
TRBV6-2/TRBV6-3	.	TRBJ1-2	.	CASSSRVGREPGNYGYTF	TGTGCCAGCAGTTCCAGGGTGGGACGGGAACCCGGGAACTATGGCTACACCTTC
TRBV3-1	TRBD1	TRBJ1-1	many	CASSQVAGGEEDTEAFF	TGTGCCAGCAGCCAAGTGGCAGGGGGCGAGGAAGACACTGAAGCTTTCTTT
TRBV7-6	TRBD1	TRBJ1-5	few	CASSATGIGQPQHF	TGTGCCAGCAGCGCGACAGGGATCGGGCAGCCCCAGCATTTT
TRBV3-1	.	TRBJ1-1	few	CASSQEGTNTEAFF	TGTGCCAGCAGCCAAGAAGGGACGAACACTGAAGCTTTCTTT
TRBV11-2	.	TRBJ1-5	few	CASSATVGNQPQHF	TGTGCCAGCAGCGCCACAGTGGGCAATCAGCCCCAGCATTTT
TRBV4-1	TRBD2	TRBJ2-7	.	CASSPGLAASYEQYF	TGCGCCAGCAGCCCTGGACTAGCGGCCTCCTACGAGCAGTACTTC
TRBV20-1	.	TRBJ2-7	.	CSASRLERVPYEQYF	TGCAGTGCTAGTAGGCTCGAGCGGGTGCCCTACGAGCAGTACTTC
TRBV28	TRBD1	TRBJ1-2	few	CASRGTGWSPGYTF	TGTGCCAGCAGGGGGACAGGGTGGTCCCCTGGCTACACCTTC
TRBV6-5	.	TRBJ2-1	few	CASSYPGTPRDEQFF	TGTGCCAGCAGTTACCCCGGGACGCCCAGGGATGAGCAGTTCTTC
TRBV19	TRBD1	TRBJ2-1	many	CASSMGTGPYNEQFF	TGTGCCAGTAGTATGGGGACAGGACCCTACAATGAGCAGTTCTTC